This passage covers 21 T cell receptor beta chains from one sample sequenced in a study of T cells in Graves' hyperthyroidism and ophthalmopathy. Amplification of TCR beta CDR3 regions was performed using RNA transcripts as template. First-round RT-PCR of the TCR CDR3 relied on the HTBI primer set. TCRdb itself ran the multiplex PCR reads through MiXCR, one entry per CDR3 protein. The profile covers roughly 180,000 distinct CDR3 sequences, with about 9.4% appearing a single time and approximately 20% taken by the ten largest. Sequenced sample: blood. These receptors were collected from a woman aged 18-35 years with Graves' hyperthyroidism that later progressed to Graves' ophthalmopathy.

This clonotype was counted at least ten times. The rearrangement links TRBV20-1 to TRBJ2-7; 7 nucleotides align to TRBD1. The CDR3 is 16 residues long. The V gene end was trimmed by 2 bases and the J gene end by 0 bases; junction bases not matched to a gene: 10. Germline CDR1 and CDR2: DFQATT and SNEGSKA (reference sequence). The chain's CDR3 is CSARSFQGQHSYEQYF. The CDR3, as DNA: TGCAGTGCTAGATCTTTCCAGGGACAGCACTCCTACGAGCAGTACTTC.

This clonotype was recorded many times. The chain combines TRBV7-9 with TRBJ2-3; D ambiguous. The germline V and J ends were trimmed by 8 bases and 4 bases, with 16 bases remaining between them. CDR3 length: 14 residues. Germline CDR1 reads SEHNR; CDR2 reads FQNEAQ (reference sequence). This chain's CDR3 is CASAFRHSPDTQYF. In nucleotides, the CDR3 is TGTGCCAGCGCGTTTCGACACAGCCCAGATACGCAGTATTTT.

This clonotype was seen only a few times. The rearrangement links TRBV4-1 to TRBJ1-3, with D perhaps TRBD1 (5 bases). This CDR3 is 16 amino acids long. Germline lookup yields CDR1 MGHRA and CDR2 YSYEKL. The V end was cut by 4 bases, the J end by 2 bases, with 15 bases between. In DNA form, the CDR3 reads TGCGCCAGCAGCCCTGGGGGGTTGAAGACTGGAAACACCATATATTTT. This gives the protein CASSPGGLKTGNTIYF.

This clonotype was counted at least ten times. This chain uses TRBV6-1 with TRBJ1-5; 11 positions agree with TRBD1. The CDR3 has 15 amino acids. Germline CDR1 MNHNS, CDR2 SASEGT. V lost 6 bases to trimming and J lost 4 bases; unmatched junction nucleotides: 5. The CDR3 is CASRDRGLVNQPQHF. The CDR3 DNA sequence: TGTGCCAGCAGGGACAGGGGGCTGGTAAATCAGCCCCAGCATTTT.

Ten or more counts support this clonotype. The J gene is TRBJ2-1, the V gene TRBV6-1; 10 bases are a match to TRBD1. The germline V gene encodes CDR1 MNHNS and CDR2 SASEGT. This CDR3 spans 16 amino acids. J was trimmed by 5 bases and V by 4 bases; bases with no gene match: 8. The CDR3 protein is CASSGGQGSYNNEQFF. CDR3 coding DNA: TGTGCCAGCAGTGGGGGACAGGGGAGCTACAACAATGAGCAGTTCTTC.

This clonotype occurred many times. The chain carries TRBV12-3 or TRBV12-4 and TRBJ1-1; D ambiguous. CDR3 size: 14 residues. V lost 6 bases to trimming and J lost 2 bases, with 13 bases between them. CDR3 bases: TGTGCCAGCAGACGGACGGACTCTAACACTGAAGCTTTCTTT. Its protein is CASRRTDSNTEAFF.

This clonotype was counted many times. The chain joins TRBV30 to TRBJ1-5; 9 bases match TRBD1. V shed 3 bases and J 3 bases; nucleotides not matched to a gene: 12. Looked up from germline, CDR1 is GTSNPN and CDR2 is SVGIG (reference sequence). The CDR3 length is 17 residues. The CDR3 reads CAWSIGQGTASNQPQHF. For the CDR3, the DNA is TGTGCCTGGAGCATCGGACAGGGGACTGCCTCCAATCAGCCCCAGCATTTT. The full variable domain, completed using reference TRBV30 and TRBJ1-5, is SQTIHQWPATLVQPVGSPLSLECTVEGTSNPNLYWYRQAAGRGLQLLFYSVGIGQISSEVPQNLSASRPQDRQFILSSKKLLLSDSGFYLCAWSIGQGTASNQPQHFGDGTRLSIL.

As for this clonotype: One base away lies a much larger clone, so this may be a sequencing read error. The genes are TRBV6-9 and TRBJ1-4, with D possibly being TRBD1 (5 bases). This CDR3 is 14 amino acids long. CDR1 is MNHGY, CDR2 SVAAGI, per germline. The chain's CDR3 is CASSYRSQGERLFF. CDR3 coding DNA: TGTGCCAGCAGTTATCGGTCTCAGGGTGAAAGACTGTTTTTT.

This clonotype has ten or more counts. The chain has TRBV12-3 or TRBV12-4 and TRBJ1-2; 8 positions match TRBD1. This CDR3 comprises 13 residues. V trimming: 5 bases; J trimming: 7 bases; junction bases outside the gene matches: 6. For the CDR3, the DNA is TGTGCCAGCAGTGATGCAGGGGGCGTTGGCTACACCTTC. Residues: CASSDAGGVGYTF.

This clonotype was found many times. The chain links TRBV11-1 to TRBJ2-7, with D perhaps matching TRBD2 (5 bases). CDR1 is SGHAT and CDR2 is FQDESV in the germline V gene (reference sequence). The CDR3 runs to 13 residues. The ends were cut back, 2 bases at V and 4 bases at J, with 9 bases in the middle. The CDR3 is CASSLYGKYEQYF. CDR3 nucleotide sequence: TGTGCCAGCAGCTTATACGGGAAGTACGAGCAGTACTTC.

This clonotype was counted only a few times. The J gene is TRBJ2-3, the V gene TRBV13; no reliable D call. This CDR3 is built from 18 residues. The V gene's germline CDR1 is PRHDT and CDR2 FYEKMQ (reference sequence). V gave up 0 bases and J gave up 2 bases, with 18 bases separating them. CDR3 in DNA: TGTGCCAGCAGCTTAGGCCTAATTTGGGCAAACAACACAGATACGCAGTATTTT. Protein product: CASSLGLIWANNTDTQYF.

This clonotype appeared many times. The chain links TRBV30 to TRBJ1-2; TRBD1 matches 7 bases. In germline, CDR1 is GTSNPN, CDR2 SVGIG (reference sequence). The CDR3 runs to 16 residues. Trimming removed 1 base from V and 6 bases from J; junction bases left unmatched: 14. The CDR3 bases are TGTGCCTGGAGTGGCCCCCCGACAGGGAACCTACATGGCTACACCTTC. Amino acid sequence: CAWSGPPTGNLHGYTF.

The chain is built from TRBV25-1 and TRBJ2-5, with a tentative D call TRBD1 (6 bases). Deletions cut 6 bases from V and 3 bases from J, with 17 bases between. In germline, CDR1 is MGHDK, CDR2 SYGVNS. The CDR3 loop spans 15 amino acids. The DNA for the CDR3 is TGTGCCAGCAGCATGACGGGACACACCAAAGAGACCCAGTACTTC. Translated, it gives CASSMTGHTKETQYF.

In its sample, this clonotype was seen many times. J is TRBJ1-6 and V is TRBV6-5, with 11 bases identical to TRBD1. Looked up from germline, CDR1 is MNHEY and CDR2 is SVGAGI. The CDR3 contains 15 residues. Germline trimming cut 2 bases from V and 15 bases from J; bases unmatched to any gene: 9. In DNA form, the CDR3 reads TGTGCCAGCAGTTACGGACAGGGGGCTTTAAGTTTCCTCCACTTT. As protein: CASSYGQGALSFLHF.

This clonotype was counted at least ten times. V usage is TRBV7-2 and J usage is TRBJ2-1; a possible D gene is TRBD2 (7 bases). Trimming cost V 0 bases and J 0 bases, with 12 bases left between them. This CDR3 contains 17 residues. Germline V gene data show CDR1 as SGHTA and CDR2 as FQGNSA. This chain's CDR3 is CASSLAGGASSYNEQFF. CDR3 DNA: TGTGCCAGCAGCTTAGCGGGGGGGGCAAGCTCCTACAATGAGCAGTTCTTC.

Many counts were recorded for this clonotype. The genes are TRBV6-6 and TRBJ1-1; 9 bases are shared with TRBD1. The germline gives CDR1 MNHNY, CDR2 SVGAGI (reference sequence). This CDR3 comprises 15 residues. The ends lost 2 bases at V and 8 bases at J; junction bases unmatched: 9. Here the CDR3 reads CASSYGTGKLAEAFF. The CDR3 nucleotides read TGTGCCAGCAGTTACGGGACAGGGAAATTGGCAGAAGCTTTCTTT.

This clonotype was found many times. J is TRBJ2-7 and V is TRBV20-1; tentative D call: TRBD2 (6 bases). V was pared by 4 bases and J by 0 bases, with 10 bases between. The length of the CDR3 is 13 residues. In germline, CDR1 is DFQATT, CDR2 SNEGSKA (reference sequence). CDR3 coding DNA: TGCAGTGCTACGCGGACTATCTCCTACGAGCAGTACTTC. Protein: CSATRTISYEQYF.

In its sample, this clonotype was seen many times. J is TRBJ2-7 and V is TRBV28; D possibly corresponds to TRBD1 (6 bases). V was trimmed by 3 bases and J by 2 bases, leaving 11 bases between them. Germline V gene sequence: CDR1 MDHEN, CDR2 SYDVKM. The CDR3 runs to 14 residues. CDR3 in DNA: TGTGCCAGCAGTTTCCCAGGACAGCCCTACGAGCAGTACTTC. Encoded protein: CASSFPGQPYEQYF.

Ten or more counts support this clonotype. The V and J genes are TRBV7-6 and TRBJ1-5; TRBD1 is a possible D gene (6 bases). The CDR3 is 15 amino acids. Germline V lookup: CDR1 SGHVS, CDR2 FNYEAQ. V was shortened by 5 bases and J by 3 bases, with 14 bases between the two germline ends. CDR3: CASSPLDSFNQPQHF. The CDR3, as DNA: TGTGCCAGCAGCCCGTTGGACAGTTTCAATCAGCCCCAGCATTTT.

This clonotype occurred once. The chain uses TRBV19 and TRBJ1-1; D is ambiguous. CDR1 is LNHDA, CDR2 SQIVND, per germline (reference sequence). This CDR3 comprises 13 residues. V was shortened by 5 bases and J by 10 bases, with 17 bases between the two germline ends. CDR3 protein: CASSSDGAKGAFF. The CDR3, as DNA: TGTGCCAGTAGTTCCGACGGAGCCAAGGGAGCTTTCTTT.

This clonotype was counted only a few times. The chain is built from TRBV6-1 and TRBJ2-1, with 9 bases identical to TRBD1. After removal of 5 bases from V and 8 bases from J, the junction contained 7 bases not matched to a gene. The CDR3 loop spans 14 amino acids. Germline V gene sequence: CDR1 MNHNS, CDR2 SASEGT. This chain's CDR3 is CASSYRDRVHEQFF. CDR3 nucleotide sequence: TGTGCCAGCAGTTACCGGGACAGGGTCCATGAGCAGTTCTTC.